The source of this T cell receptor beta chain is a study of CD8 T cells in ankylosing spondylitis. Overall study results and limits: Disease-linked clones bore a CD8+ phenotype, appearing relatively rarely in peripheral blood.

J was trimmed by 9 bases and V by 1 base; bases with no gene match: 6. CDR3 length: 13 amino acids. Germline CDR1 reads DFQATT; CDR2 reads SNEGSKA (reference sequence). This clonotype was seen at least ten times. Its target is unknown. TCRdb analysed the 5' RACE reads with MiXCR anew, one entry per CDR3 protein. The data hold some 240,000 distinct CDR3 sequences, with 8% to 9.5% observed a single time. The receptor was derived from a male donor with ankylosing spondylitis or in good health (not recorded which). The rearrangement links TRBV20-1 to TRBJ1-3; TRBD1 agrees at 7 bases. The sample comprised blood, either unsorted or a sorted T cell fraction (not recorded which). The CDR3 loop is CSARAQGGLTIYF. As DNA, the CDR3 is TGCAGTGCTAGAGCCCAGGGGGGTCTCACCATATATTTT.